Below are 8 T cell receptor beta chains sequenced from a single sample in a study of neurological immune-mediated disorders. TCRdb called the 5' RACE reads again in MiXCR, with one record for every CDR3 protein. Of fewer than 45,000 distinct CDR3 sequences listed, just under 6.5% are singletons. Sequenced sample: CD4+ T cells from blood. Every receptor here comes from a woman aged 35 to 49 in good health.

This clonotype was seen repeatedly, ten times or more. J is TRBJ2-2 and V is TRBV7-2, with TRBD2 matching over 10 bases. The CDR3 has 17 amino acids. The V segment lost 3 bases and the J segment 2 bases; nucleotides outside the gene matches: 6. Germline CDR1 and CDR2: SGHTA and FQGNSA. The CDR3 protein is CASSFLAGGINTGELFF. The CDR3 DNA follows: TGTGCCAGCAGCTTCTTAGCGGGAGGAATAAACACCGGGGAGCTGTTTTTT.

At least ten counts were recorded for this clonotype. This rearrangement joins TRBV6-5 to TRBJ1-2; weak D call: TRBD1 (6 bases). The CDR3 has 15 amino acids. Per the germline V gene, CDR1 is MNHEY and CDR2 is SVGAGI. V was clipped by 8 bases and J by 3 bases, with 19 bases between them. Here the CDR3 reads CASFTGQKDYYGYTF. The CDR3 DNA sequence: TGTGCCAGCTTCACTGGACAGAAAGACTACTATGGCTACACCTTC.

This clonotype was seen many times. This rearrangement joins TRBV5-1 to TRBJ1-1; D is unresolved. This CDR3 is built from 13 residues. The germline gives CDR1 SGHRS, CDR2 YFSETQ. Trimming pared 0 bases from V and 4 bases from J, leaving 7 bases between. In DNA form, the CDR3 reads TGCGCCAGCAGCTTGGAAGATGGCACTGAAGCTTTCTTT. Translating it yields CASSLEDGTEAFF.

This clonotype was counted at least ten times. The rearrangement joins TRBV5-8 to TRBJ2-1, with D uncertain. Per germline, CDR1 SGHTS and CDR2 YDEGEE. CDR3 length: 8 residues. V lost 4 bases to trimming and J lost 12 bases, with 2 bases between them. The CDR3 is CASSRQFF. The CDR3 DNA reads TGTGCCAGCAGCCGGCAGTTCTTC.

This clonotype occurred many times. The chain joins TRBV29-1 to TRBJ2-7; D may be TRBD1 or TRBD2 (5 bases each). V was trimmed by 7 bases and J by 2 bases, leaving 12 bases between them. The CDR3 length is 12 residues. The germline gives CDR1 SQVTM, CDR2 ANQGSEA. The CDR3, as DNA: TGCAGCGCTGAGGGGAACACCTACGAGCAGTACTTC. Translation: CSAEGNTYEQYF.

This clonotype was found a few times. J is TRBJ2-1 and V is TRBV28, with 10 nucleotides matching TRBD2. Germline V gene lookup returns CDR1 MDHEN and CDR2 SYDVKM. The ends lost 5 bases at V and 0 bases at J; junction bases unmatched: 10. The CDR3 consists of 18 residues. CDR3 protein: CASSGLGLAVSSYNEQFF. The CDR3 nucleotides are TGTGCCAGCAGTGGACTAGGACTAGCGGTTAGCTCCTACAATGAGCAGTTCTTC. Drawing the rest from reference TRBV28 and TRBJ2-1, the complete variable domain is DVKVTQSSRYLVKRTGEKVFLECVQDMDHENMFWYRQDPGLGLRLIYFSYDVKMKEKGDIPEGYSVSREKKERFSLILESASTNQTSMYLCASSGLGLAVSSYNEQFFGPGTRLTVL.

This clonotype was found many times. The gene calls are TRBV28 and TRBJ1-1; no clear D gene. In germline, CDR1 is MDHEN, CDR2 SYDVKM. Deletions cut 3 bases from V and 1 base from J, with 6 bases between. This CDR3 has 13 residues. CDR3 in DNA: TGTGCCAGCAGTTTCCCCAAGAACACTGAAGCTTTCTTT. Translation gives CASSFPKNTEAFF.

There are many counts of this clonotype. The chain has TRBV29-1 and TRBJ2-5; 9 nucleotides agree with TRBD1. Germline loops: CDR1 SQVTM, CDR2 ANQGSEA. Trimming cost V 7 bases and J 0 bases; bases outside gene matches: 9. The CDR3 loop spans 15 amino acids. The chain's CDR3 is CSAEIGTGHQETQYF. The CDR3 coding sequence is TGCAGCGCCGAAATCGGGACAGGGCACCAAGAGACCCAGTACTTC.